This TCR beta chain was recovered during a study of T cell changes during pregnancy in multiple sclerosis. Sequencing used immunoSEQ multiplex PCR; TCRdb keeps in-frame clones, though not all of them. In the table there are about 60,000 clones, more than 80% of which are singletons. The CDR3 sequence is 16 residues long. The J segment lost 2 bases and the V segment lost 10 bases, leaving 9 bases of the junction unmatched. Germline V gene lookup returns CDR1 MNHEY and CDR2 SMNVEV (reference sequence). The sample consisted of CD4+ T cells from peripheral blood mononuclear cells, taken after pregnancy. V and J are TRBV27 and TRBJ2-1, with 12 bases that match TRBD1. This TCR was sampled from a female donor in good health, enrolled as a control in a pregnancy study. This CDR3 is CANTGGQGAAYNEQFF. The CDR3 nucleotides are TGTGCCAACACCGGGGGACAGGGGGCCGCCTACAATGAGCAGTTCTTC.